The clone carrying this T cell receptor beta chain has only a few counts. The assay was immunoSEQ multiplex PCR, and TCRdb's table has in-frame clones only and misses some. The table shows about 6,000 clones, with more than 25% occurring only once. This sample is drawn from a study of T cells in localized non-small cell lung cancer. The V gene's germline CDR1 is LNHDA and CDR2 SQIVND (reference sequence). J gave up 4 bases and V 4 bases, and 5 bases lay outside the gene matches. The CDR3 is 14 residues long. The sequence was collected from a female donor of 60 years or more with stage I lung adenocarcinoma. This chain joins TRBV19 and TRBJ2-5; TRBD1 agrees at 8 bases. The source was lung tumor tissue, collected before any cancer treatment. CDR3 in amino acids: CASSTPGGRETQYF. The DNA of the CDR3 is TGTGCCAGTAGTACCCCAGGGGGCAGAGAGACCCAGTACTTC.